This TCR beta chain was identified in a study of shared clonotypes between healthy human individuals (dated by TCRdb to the early 2020s). Regarding the complete study: A few men and two women, aged 18 to 49 years, made up the cohort. For each donor, three plates each were used for CD4 naive and CD4 memory, two plates were used for CD8 naive, and one plate was used for CD8 memory. To estimate repertoire size and how much clonotypes are shared between individuals, the study performed deep sequencing of blood TCR repertoires from roughly five healthy adults. To increase sequencing depth and limit assay-specific biases, different laboratories used diverse techniques to prepare libraries and sequence TCR repertoires. Leukapheresis yielded between about 0.85 and 10 billion PBMCs per donor.

TCR CDR3 regions were amplified from genomic DNA by multiplex PCR using the deep immunoSEQ assay. Extracted genomic DNA from each cell subset was spread evenly across all wells of several immunoSEQ 96-well plates, with each plate serving as a replicate. For sorted subsets, roughly 200 ng of genomic DNA, equivalent to around 29,000 T cell genomes, went into each replicate PCR. Purified libraries were quantified with a Qubit 3.0 fluorometer, sized on a Bioanalyzer 2100, and re-quantified with the KAPA Library Quantification kit. Every immunoSEQ 96-well plate was sequenced on a dedicated single-read 150-cycle Illumina NextSeq 550 flow cell. Per the source publication's procedure: Because the immunoSEQ output held only junctional sequences and lacked quality scores, the filtering could not match the filtering applied to full-length reads. Sequences were annotated with PyIR, a Python wrapper for IgBLAST v1.9, and V/J genes and CDR3 were assigned using IMGT germline references. Reads were filtered out if the reads had weak V/J assignments (E-value above 1e-6), no CDR3, stop codons, out-of-frame junctions, or ambiguous translated residues. V3J clonotypes were defined as sequences sharing an identical inferred V gene, J gene, and CDR3 amino acid sequence. Percentage overlap between repertoires was computed as shared unique clonotypes divided by the size of the smaller repertoire. Three approaches were used to assess repertoire richness: RTK rarefaction, the Chao1 estimator, and Recon v2.1 estimates of unobserved clonotypes. Generation probabilities were computed with OLGA for all TCRbeta clonotypes obtained by the gDNA method from several donors. TCRdb provides this immuneACCESS table in a form limited to in-frame rearrangements. Some clones are lacking; in checked studies, under half of them reflect an unresolved V gene, and why the rest are absent is not known. The V and J calls and clone size are taken from that table; D and trimming were inferred from the DNA. For this sample the table gives approximately 2.3 million clones, of which approximately 95% were detected only once. 0.35% to 0.5% of the sample rests with the top ten.

Findings and caveats that apply to the study as a whole: Naive subsets generally had larger estimated clonotype richness than memory subsets. Because the study included only a small number of donors, the genetic and exposure-history diversity represented was limited. Pairwise subsampling indicated that sequencing depth was expected to affect the degree of clonotype sharing among donors. Incomplete sequencing was indicated by rarefaction of sorted-subset datasets, despite the large sequencing depth. Sampling was restricted to blood, and TCR repertoires in tissues likely differ from the TCR repertoires found in blood. Across a few donors, roughly 5.4% of naive CD4, roughly 3.8% of naive CD8, under 2.5% of memory CD4, and approximately 0.4% of memory CD8 clonotypes were shared. Compared with non-shared clonotypes, the clonotypes found in all four sorted-subset donors had higher generation probabilities.

According to the germline V gene, CDR1 reads MNHNS and CDR2 reads SASEGT. The CDR3 starts with the cysteine, ends with the phenylalanine, and has 13 residues. Only the CDR3 DNA is retained, 39 bases long and in frame from the first base. V lost 5 bases and J lost 2 bases; the stretch between them is 7 bases long. Donors were healthy HIV-negative adults with no recently reported acute infections or vaccinations. Only Caucasian adults living in Nashville, Tennessee, USA were represented among the donors. CD4+ T cells were enriched by magnetic negative selection; naive cells were then positively selected on CD45RA, and the negative fraction formed the memory subset. After blood collection by leukapheresis, PBMCs were isolated using Ficoll-Histopaque density gradient centrifugation and then cryopreserved in the vapor phase of liquid nitrogen. Analytical flow cytometry was used to check the purity and quantity of every magnetically sorted T cell population. Genomic DNA was isolated from each sorted fraction and quantified by UV absorbance on a Nanodrop 2000c.

Concerning this clone: The antigen it recognizes is unknown. No much larger clone exists at a distance of one base, and base qualities are not known.

The TCR comes from a man between 18 and 35 years old in good health. Some clones in this sample may be carry-over from other donors' samples. The sample consisted of naive CD4+ T cells from PBMCs. The cell subset or site label here, explained by the study, means: CD45RA+ positively selected. Here the chain combines TRBV6-1 and TRBJ2-1; there is no confident call for the D gene. The CDR3 is CASSHGTYNEQFF. The nucleotide sequence is TGTGCCAGCAGTCATGGGACCTACAATGAGCAGTTCTTC.